The present T cell receptor beta chain was sequenced within a study of cytomegalovirus exposure and HLA in healthy donors. On the study more broadly: Among about 400 genotyped donors, approximately 80% fell in the Caucasian-associated ancestry cluster. Broader study findings: In a later analysis, a genetic analysis reported fewer productive-TCR N-insertions in an Asian-associated ancestry cluster than the cohort average. Clonal expansion, a later analysis showed, was greater in HLA-associated TCR beta chains than in equally common others.

13 Jbeta primers and 60 Vbeta primers were used for the PCR. Assay: immunoSEQ multiplex PCR; the TCRdb copy retains only in-frame clones and omits some. The sample consists of about 71,000 clones, approximately 63% of them appearing once. CDR1 and CDR2 from the germline V gene are MGHRA and YSYEKL. V lost 0 bases and J 4 bases, leaving 17 bases between the germline ends. The CDR3 is 17 amino acids. Comments on this clone: As yet, its antigen is unknown.

The receptor was isolated from a woman between 50 and 59 years old in good health and CMV-seropositive. This chain links TRBV4-1 with TRBJ2-3; TRBD2 is a possible D gene (6 bases). Sequencing was performed on PBMCs. CDR3: CASSQDGGESTSDTQYF. In DNA, the CDR3 is TGCGCCAGCAGCCAAGATGGCGGGGAGTCTACCTCAGATACGCAGTATTTT.